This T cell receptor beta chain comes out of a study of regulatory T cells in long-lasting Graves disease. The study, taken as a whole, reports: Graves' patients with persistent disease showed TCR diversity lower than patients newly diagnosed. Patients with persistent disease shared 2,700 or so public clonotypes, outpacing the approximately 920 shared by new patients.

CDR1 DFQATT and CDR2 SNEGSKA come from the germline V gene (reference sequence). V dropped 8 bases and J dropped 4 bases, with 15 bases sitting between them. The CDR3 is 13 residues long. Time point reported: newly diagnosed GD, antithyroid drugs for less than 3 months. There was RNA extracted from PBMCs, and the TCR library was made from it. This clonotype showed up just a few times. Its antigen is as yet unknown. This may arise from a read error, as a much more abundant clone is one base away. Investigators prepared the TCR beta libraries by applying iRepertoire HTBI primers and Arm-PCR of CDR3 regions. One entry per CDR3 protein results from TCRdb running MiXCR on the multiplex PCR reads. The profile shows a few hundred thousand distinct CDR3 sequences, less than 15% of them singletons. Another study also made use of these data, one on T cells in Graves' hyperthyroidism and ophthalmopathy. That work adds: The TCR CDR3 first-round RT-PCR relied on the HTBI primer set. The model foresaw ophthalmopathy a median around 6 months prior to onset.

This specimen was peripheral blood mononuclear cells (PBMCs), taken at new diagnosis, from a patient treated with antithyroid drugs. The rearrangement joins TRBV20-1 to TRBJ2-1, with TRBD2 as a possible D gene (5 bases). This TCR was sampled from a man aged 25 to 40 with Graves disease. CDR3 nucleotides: TGCAGTATTCTCGGGATAGCTTACAATGAGCAGTTCTTC. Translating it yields CSILGIAYNEQFF.